These 24 T cell receptor beta chains were all obtained from the same sample, sequenced in a study of CD8+ T cells in alopecia areata. Extraction of RNA preceded its reverse transcription into cDNA, which served as the sequencing template. The repertoire was sequenced with immunoSEQ multiplex PCR; TCRdb's copy has only in-frame clones and lacks some. This sample has 270,000 or so clones, each found more than once. Cells that came from pooled cutaneous lymph nodes were sorted using CD4, CD8alpha, NKG2D, NKG2ACE and other markers. Material: CD4+ T cells sorted from a lymph node. These receptors were obtained from a C3H/HeJ mouse with alopecia areata. Strain haplotype at MHC: H2-k.

Regarding this clone: The genes and germline here are from mouse. The read falls 4 residues short of the CDR3 end, and the missing part is taken from the germline J gene. V gene TRBV13-3 combines with J gene TRBJ2-5; maybe TRBD1 (6 bases). The CDR3 runs 13 residues. Germline CDR1 is NNHDY and CDR2 is SYVADS. Trimming took 5 bases from V and 2 from J, leaving 9 bases between them. Partial CDR3 DNA: TGTGCCAGCAGAGGACAGATCCAAGAC. Amino acids: CASRGQIQD. The complete CDR3 reads CASRGQIQDTQYF.

Only a few counts were recorded for this clone. Genes here carry mouse names. The missing CDR3 end, 4 residues past where the read stops, is filled in from the germline J gene. The chain uses TRBV13-2 and TRBJ2-3, with D possibly matching TRBD1 (5 bases). The germline gives CDR1 NNHNN, CDR2 SYGAGS (reference sequence). CDR3 length: 13 amino acids. Trimming removed 1 base at V and 3 bases at J, with 6 bases between. The sequenced CDR3 bases are TGTGCCAGCGGTGATCGACAGGCAGAA. Residues: CASGDRQAE. The whole CDR3 sequence is CASGDRQAETLYF.

This clone has more than one count but fewer than ten. Germline and genes: mouse. The read stops 4 residues short of the end of the CDR3; the missing end is completed from the germline J gene. This chain joins TRBV13-1 and TRBJ2-4; TRBD1 agrees at 9 bases. Germline CDR1 and CDR2: NSHNY and SYGAGN. The junction had 8 bases not matched to a gene; V was cut back by 0 bases and J by 3 bases. CDR3 size: 17 residues. The sequenced part of the CDR3 DNA is TGTGCCAGCAGTGATGCTTTACAGGGGGCCAGACAAAAC. This gives the protein CASSDALQGARQN. The CDR3 in full is CASSDALQGARQNTLYF.

With respect to this clone: Here the gene names and germline are mouse. Read coverage stops 4 residues before the CDR3 terminus; the germline J gene supplies the remainder. The V and J genes are TRBV31 and TRBJ2-2, with D possibly matching TRBD1 (5 bases). The CDR3 extends over 13 amino acids. V lost 4 bases, J lost 2 bases, and 8 bases lay in between. Per the germline V gene, CDR1 is GKSSPN and CDR2 is SITVG. The covered CDR3 bases are TGTGCCTGGATGTCAGGGAACACCGGG. Amino acid sequence: CAWMSGNTG. The complete CDR3 sequence is CAWMSGNTGQLYF.

A few counts support this clone. The germline and genes are mouse ones. Incomplete CDR3 DNA: TGTGCCAGCAGCAGGACAGGGGCCAACACCGGG. As protein: CASSRTGANTG. The entire CDR3 protein reads CASSRTGANTGQLYF. This chain links TRBV5 with TRBJ2-2, with 9 bases aligning to TRBD1. The CDR3 end falls 4 residues outside the read, so it is completed with the germline J gene. The CDR3 has 15 amino acids. J was trimmed by 2 bases and V by 5 bases; bases with no gene match: 3. Germline V gene lookup returns CDR1 LGHNA and CDR2 YNLKQL (reference sequence).

In this sample, this clone turned up a few times. Gene names are mouse gene names. The read ends 4 residues early relative to the CDR3; the germline J gene fills the gap. The chain couples TRBV13-1 to TRBJ2-3; 7 nucleotides align to TRBD1. The germline gives CDR1 NSHNY, CDR2 SYGAGN. The J segment lost 0 bases and the V segment lost 0 bases, leaving 1 base of the junction unmatched. CDR3 size: 15 residues. CDR3 in amino acids: CASSDGRGSAETLYF. CDR3 DNA (partial): TGTGCCAGCAGTGATGGCAGGGGGAGTGCAGAA.

This clone came up a few times. Mouse names are used for the genes. The observed sequence ends 4 residues before the CDR3 terminus, with the missing tail filled in from the germline J gene. The chain combines TRBV29 with TRBJ2-2; tentatively, D is TRBD1 (5 bases). Trimming cost V 6 bases and J 1 base, with 6 bases left between them. Germline V lookup: CDR1 MSHET, CDR2 SYDVDS. This CDR3 region has 13 residues. Partial CDR3 DNA: TGTGCTAGCAGGGACATAAACACCGGG. This sequence encodes CASRDINTG. The entire CDR3 protein is CASRDINTGQLYF. Combining the CDR3 with reference TRBV29 and TRBJ2-2 gives the whole variable domain DMKVTQMPRYLIKRMGENVLLECGQDMSHETMYWYRQDPGLGLQLIYISYDVDSNSEGDIPKGYRVSRKKREHFSLILDSAKTNQTSVYFCASRDINTGQLYFGEGSKLTVL.

This clone occurred a few times. Mouse gene names and germline throughout. Sequencing ends 3 residues short of the CDR3 end; the germline J gene provides the rest. The rearrangement links TRBV1 to TRBJ1-6; D ambiguous. TRBJ1-6 is marked as an open reading frame, function uncertain. Germline CDR1 is NSQYPW and CDR2 is LRSPGD (reference sequence). Trimming shortened V by 1 base and J by 7 bases, and 8 bases separated the two germline ends. The CDR3 loop spans 14 amino acids. The part of the CDR3 DNA that was read is TGCACCTGCAGTGCAGTAGGGTTGAATTCGCCC. Translating it yields CTCSAVGLNSP. The whole CDR3 sequence reads CTCSAVGLNSPLYF.

Worth noting for this clone: Mouse gene names and germline throughout. The CDR3 end falls 4 residues outside the read, so it is completed with the germline J gene. This rearrangement joins TRBV19 to TRBJ2-2; TRBD2 agrees at 9 bases. The ends lost 2 bases at V and 4 bases at J; junction bases unmatched: 3. Per germline, CDR1 FNHDT and CDR2 SITEND (reference sequence). This CDR3 has 15 amino acids. The sequenced CDR3 bases are TGTGCCAGCAGTATCTGGGGGGGACCCACCGGG. Residues: CASSIWGGPTG. The CDR3, in full, reads CASSIWGGPTGQLYF.

Comments on this clone: Germline and genes: mouse. The read falls 4 residues short of the CDR3 end, and the missing part is taken from the germline J gene. This chain connects TRBV13-1 to TRBJ2-7, with TRBD2 identical over 10 bases. After removal of 0 bases from V and 1 base from J, the junction contained 4 bases not matched to a gene. This CDR3 is built from 16 residues. CDR1 is NSHNY, CDR2 SYGAGN, per germline. The covered CDR3 bases are TGTGCCAGCAGTGATGCCCCGGGACTGGGGTCCTAT. Translated: CASSDAPGLGSY. The complete CDR3 reads CASSDAPGLGSYEQYF.

This clone turned up a few times. Any gene name here is a mouse gene name. The read ends 4 residues shy of where the CDR3 ends; the end is completed using the germline J gene. The chain is built from TRBV19 and TRBJ2-1; 10 nucleotides agree with TRBD1. The trim removed 4 bases at V and 1 base at J, leaving 2 bases unmatched. This CDR3 has 15 amino acids. Germline V CDR1 and CDR2: FNHDT, SITEND (reference sequence). CDR3 DNA (partial): TGTGCCAGCAGTCCGGGACAGGGGAACTATGCT. It encodes CASSPGQGNYA. The CDR3 in full is CASSPGQGNYAEQFF.

With regard to this clone: Here the gene names and germline are mouse. The CDR3 end lies 4 residues beyond the end of the read and is filled in from the germline J gene. The J gene is TRBJ2-5, the V gene TRBV19, with 7 nucleotides matching TRBD2. Trimming at V came to 3 bases and at J to 1 base, leaving 5 bases not matched to a gene. Looked up from germline, CDR1 is FNHDT and CDR2 is SITEND (reference sequence). This CDR3 is built from 15 residues. The chain's CDR3 is CASSTTGVYQDTQYF. CDR3 DNA (partial): TGTGCCAGCAGTACTACTGGGGTTTACCAAGAC.

This clone was observed a handful of times. Genes and germline come from the mouse. The read ends 4 residues shy of where the CDR3 ends; the end is completed using the germline J gene. The gene calls are TRBV13-1 and TRBJ2-3, with 9 bases identical to TRBD1. This CDR3 is built from 15 residues. CDR1 is NSHNY and CDR2 is SYGAGN in the germline V gene. V lost 5 bases to trimming and J lost 1 base; unmatched junction nucleotides: 5. Here the CDR3 reads CASRSGQGGAETLYF. The sequenced part of the CDR3 DNA is TGTGCCAGCAGGTCGGGACAGGGCGGTGCAGAA.

A few counts support this clone. The genes are named according to mouse. The read ends 4 residues early relative to the CDR3; the germline J gene fills the gap. This rearrangement joins TRBV19 to TRBJ1-2, with 7 bases lining up with TRBD1. The length of the CDR3 is 14 residues. J gave up 4 bases and V 0 bases, and 3 bases lay outside the gene matches. CDR1 and CDR2 from the germline V gene are FNHDT and SITEND (reference sequence). The sequenced part of the CDR3 DNA is TGTGCCAGCAGTATAGACAGGGGCGGCTCC. The encoded protein is CASSIDRGGS. The whole CDR3 reads CASSIDRGGSDYTF.

Worth noting for this clone: The gene names given are mouse names. The DNA ends 4 residues before the CDR3 does, and the rest of the CDR3 is filled in from the germline J gene. V and J are TRBV13-2 and TRBJ2-7; the match to TRBD2 covers 10 bases. Unmatched junction bases numbered 1, after V lost 1 base and J lost 3 bases. Germline V gene sequence: CDR1 NNHNN, CDR2 SYGAGS (reference sequence). The length of the CDR3 is 14 residues. The sequenced CDR3 bases are TGTGCCAGCGGTGATCTGGGGGGGCGCTAT. This codes for CASGDLGGRY. The full CDR3 reads CASGDLGGRYEQYF.

This clone was seen a handful of times. These gene names are mouse names. The read ends 4 residues shy of where the CDR3 ends; the end is completed using the germline J gene. The chain combines TRBV5 with TRBJ2-5, with 9 bases matching TRBD2. The CDR3 is 14 residues long. Germline assignment: CDR1 LGHNA and CDR2 YNLKQL (reference sequence). The ends lost 4 bases at V and 2 bases at J; junction bases unmatched: 1. CDR3 residues: CASSLWGGQDTQYF. The CDR3 bases that were read are TGTGCCAGCAGCCTCTGGGGGGGCCAAGAC.

This clone was observed a few times. Gene and germline names: mouse. The observed sequence ends 4 residues before the CDR3 terminus, with the missing tail filled in from the germline J gene. The sample holds other DNA sequences that translate to the same CDR3. The genes are TRBV13-1 and TRBJ2-7; 11 bases are shared with TRBD1. Germline CDR1 reads NSHNY; CDR2 reads SYGAGN. V lost 4 bases to trimming and J lost 1 base; unmatched junction nucleotides: 1. CDR3 length equals 14 residues. The CDR3 loop reads CASSRDRGSYEQYF. CDR3 DNA, as far as it was read: TGTGCCAGCAGTCGGGACAGGGGGTCCTAT.

This clone was seen a few times. Mouse names are used for the genes. Sequencing ends 4 residues short of the CDR3 end; the germline J gene provides the rest. The chain couples TRBV19 to TRBJ1-2, with 8 bases that match TRBD1. V was pared by 2 bases and J by 2 bases, with 2 bases of the junction left unmatched. This CDR3 has 14 residues. Germline loops: CDR1 FNHDT, CDR2 SITEND (reference sequence). CDR3: CASSIRGRNSDYTF. The DNA read from the CDR3 is TGTGCCAGCAGTATCAGGGGGCGCAACTCC.

About this clone: The germline and genes are mouse ones. The read ends 4 residues early relative to the CDR3; the germline J gene fills the gap. This chain connects TRBV1 to TRBJ2-7; weak D call: TRBD1 (5 bases). The CDR3 loop spans 14 amino acids. The V gene's germline CDR1 is NSQYPW and CDR2 LRSPGD (reference sequence). The CDR3 sequence is CTCSADQGFDEQYF. The covered CDR3 bases are TGCACCTGCAGTGCAGATCAGGGATTTGAT.

For this clone: The gene names given are mouse names. The sequenced fragment ends 4 residues before the CDR3 boundary, so the rest is inferred from the germline J gene. The identical CDR3 is also encoded by other nucleotide sequences in the sample. The chain uses TRBV13-2 and TRBJ2-7; TRBD1 agrees at 10 bases. Germline V gives CDR1 NNHNN, CDR2 SYGAGS (reference sequence). The length of the CDR3 is 14 residues. The sequenced part of the CDR3 DNA is TGTGCCAGCGGTGATGCTGGACAGGGGGAT. This encodes CASGDAGQGD. The entire CDR3 sequence reads CASGDAGQGDEQYF.

This clone was seen only a few times. Mouse germline and gene names are used. The read finishes 4 residues shy of the CDR3 end, and the germline J gene is used to complete it. The chain uses TRBV19 and TRBJ2-3, with 8 bases lining up with TRBD2. Trimming removed 0 bases from V and 0 bases from J; junction bases left unmatched: 6. This CDR3 spans 17 amino acids. Germline loops: CDR1 FNHDT, CDR2 SITEND (reference sequence). CDR3 DNA (partial): TGTGCCAGCAGTATAGCTGCCTGGGGGGCTAGTGCAGAA. Protein product: CASSIAAWGASAE. The full-length CDR3 reads as CASSIAAWGASAETLYF.

This clone was picked up a small number of times. Each gene name is a mouse one. The read stops 4 residues short of the end of the CDR3; the missing end is completed from the germline J gene. Other DNA sequences within the sample encode an identical CDR3. This chain connects TRBV14 to TRBJ1-2, with 7 bases that match TRBD1. V shed 3 bases and J 0 bases; nucleotides not matched to a gene: 2. CDR3 length: 14 residues. From germline, CDR1 is SGHDT and CDR2 FRDEAV. The CDR3 loop reads CASSSGTANSDYTF. CDR3 DNA, as far as it was read: TGTGCCAGCAGTTCCGGGACAGCAAACTCC. Full variable domain (missing parts from reference TRBV14 and TRBJ1-2): EAGVTQSPRYAVLQEGQAVSFWCDPISGHDTLYWYQQPRDQGPQLLVYFRDEAVIDNSQLPSDRFSAVRPKGTNSTLKIQSAKQGDTATYLCASSSGTANSDYTFGSGTRLLVI.

Comment on this clone: The germline and genes are mouse ones. The CDR3 is cut off 4 residues early in the read; its end comes from the germline J gene. This sequence joins TRBV26 and TRBJ1-1; possible D gene TRBD1, 6 bases. With 4 bases removed from V and 0 bases from J, the gap between germline ends came to 18 bases. Germline CDR1 KGHPV, CDR2 FQNQEV (reference sequence). This CDR3 region has 17 residues. The chain's CDR3 is CASSPSGTRDTNTEVFF. Partial CDR3 DNA: TGTGCCAGCAGTCCTTCCGGGACAAGAGACACAAACACA.

Points on this clone: Each gene name is a mouse one. The sample holds other DNA sequences that translate to the same CDR3. CDR3 sequence: CASGETGGAYEQYF. The CDR3 bases that were read are TGTGCCAGCGGTGAGACTGGGGGGGCCTAT. The chain links TRBV13-2 to TRBJ2-7; 11 positions match TRBD2. The read ends 4 residues before the CDR3 terminus; that terminus is restored from the germline J gene. CDR3 length equals 14 residues. J gave up 2 bases and V 2 bases, and 0 bases lay outside the gene matches. Germline CDR1 NNHNN, CDR2 SYGAGS (reference sequence).